Given below is one T cell receptor beta chain in context. The data stem from a study of T cell changes during pregnancy in multiple sclerosis. The CDR3 loop spans 14 amino acids. Germline V gene sequence: CDR1 SQVTM, CDR2 ANQGSEA. V was pared by 4 bases and J by 0 bases, with 12 bases between. Here immunoSEQ multiplex PCR was the method, and the copy in TCRdb shows in-frame clones only, minus some. Altogether 48,000 or so clones are present, approximately 95% being singletons, with the ten largest covering 0.47%. This sequence was found in a female donor with multiple sclerosis, enrolled in a pregnancy study. The source was CD4+ T cells from peripheral blood mononuclear cells, collected in the first trimester of pregnancy. The chain joins TRBV29-1 to TRBJ1-1; perhaps TRBD1 as D (5 bases). CDR3 nucleotide sequence: TGCAGCGTTGTTAGCAGGGTGGTGAACACTGAAGCTTTCTTT. Its protein is CSVVSRVVNTEAFF.